These 10 T cell receptor beta chains were all obtained from the same sample, sequenced in a study of response to subunit inactivated influenza vaccine listed by TCRdb under 2018. The library relied on RT-PCR. The reads were generated on an Illumina HiSeq 2500. Clones were called with MiXCR by TCRdb after fastp trimmed the public reads at Q25, and only in-frame beta chains were retained. Each CDR3 protein appears once, grouped with its most common genes and DNA. The sample table holds almost 600,000 distinct CDR3 sequences, of which roughly 15% were seen once. Over 8.5% of the sample goes to the ten largest clones. The sample was PBMCs from blood, taken 11 to 12 days after vaccination. The receptors stem from a man between 50 and 59 years old who received an inactivated influenza vaccine. Donor details come from another sample of the same person, matched by shared clones.

The V call is TRBV6-1, the J call TRBJ2-7; 8 bases align to TRBD1. This CDR3 comprises 15 residues. V lost 6 bases and J lost 2; bases outside the gene matches: 9. Germline CDR1 MNHNS, CDR2 SASEGT. CDR3 sequence: CASSQQGQGTYEQYF. The DNA of the CDR3 is TGTGCCAGCAGCCAACAAGGACAGGGTACCTACGAGCAGTACTTC.

The chain has TRBV7-2 and TRBJ2-1, with TRBD2 matching over 9 bases. J gave up 0 bases and V 5 bases, and 11 bases lay outside the gene matches. The CDR3 is made up of 18 amino acids. Per the germline V gene, CDR1 is SGHTA and CDR2 is FQGNSA. CDR3 in amino acids: CASSRSSGGPLSYNEQFF. DNA for the CDR3: TGTGCCAGCAGCCGAAGCAGCGGGGGGCCTCTCTCCTACAATGAGCAGTTCTTC. The complete variable domain, with remaining parts taken from reference TRBV7-2 and TRBJ2-1, reads GAGVSQSPSNKVTEKGKDVELRCDPISGHTALYWYRQSLGQGLEFLIYFQGNSAPDKSGLPSDRFSAERTGGSVSTLTIQRTQQEDSAVYLCASSRSSGGPLSYNEQFFGPGTRLTVL.

This clonotype was seen a few times. The J gene is TRBJ1-5, the V gene TRBV20-1; possibly TRBD1 for D (6 bases). Germline CDR1 and CDR2: DFQATT and SNEGSKA (reference sequence). CDR3 length: 13 residues. Between the trimmed V and J ends, which lost 5 bases and 5 bases, there was a span of 13 bases. CDR3 coding DNA: TGCAGTGCTCACGGAAAGGGGGATCAGCCCCAGCATTTT. Its protein is CSAHGKGDQPQHF.

V and J are TRBV5-1 and TRBJ2-1; 10 bases fit TRBD2. The CDR3 sequence is 16 residues long. Trimming took 4 bases from V and 3 from J; bases not matched to a gene: 7. Looked up from germline, CDR1 is SGHRS and CDR2 is YFSETQ. Here the CDR3 reads CASSVLAGVNYNEQFF. DNA of the CDR3: TGCGCCAGCAGCGTGCTAGCGGGGGTCAACTACAATGAGCAGTTCTTC. The whole variable domain, filled in from reference TRBV5-1 and TRBJ2-1, reads KAGVTQTPRYLIKTRGQQVTLSCSPISGHRSVSWYQQTPGQGLQFLFEYFSETQRNKGNFPGRFSGRQFSNSRSEMNVSTLELGDSALYLCASSVLAGVNYNEQFFGPGTRLTVL.

This clonotype was seen a few times. The rearrangement joins TRBV18 to TRBJ1-1, with D hard to call. V was trimmed by 1 base and J by 1 base, leaving 7 bases between them. CDR1 is KGHSH, CDR2 LQKENI, per germline. CDR3 length equals 14 residues. The CDR3 DNA is TGTGCCAGCTCACCACGACCAGGGAACACTGAAGCTTTCTTT. This codes for CASSPRPGNTEAFF.

The chain links TRBV7-8 to TRBJ1-5; D gene uncertain. Germline loops: CDR1 SGHVS, CDR2 FQNEAQ. This CDR3 comprises 13 residues. V shed 0 bases and J shed 7 bases, with 7 bases lying between them. CDR3 DNA: TGTGCCAGCAGCTTAGCGATTACACAGCCCCAGCATTTT. Its translation is CASSLAITQPQHF. Supplemented by reference TRBV7-8 and TRBJ1-5, the full variable domain reads GAGVSQSPRYKVAKRGQDVALRCDPISGHVSLFWYQQALGQGPEFLTYFQNEAQLDKSGLPSDRFFAERPEGSVSTLKIQRTQQEDSAVYLCASSLAITQPQHFGDGTRLSIL.

The rearrangement uses TRBV11-2 and TRBJ2-3; perhaps TRBD2 as D (6 bases). Trimming shortened V by 1 base and J by 6 bases, and 23 bases separated the two germline ends. CDR1 is SGHAT, CDR2 FQNNGV, per germline. There are 18 residues in the CDR3. The CDR3 spells CASSLGWASVLQGDTQYF. Written as DNA, the CDR3 is TGTGCCAGCAGCTTAGGGTGGGCTAGCGTTCTCCAAGGGGATACGCAGTATTTT.

V and J are TRBV6-4 and TRBJ2-5; the D gene is possibly TRBD2 (6 bases). V lost 3 bases to trimming and J lost 4 bases, with 9 bases between them. Germline values: CDR1 MRHNA, CDR2 SNTAGT. The CDR3 totals 13 residues. DNA of the CDR3: TGTGCCAGCAGTGAGGAGGGCGGAGAGACCCAGTACTTC. Encoded protein: CASSEEGGETQYF.

At least ten counts were recorded for this clonotype. V is TRBV15 and J is TRBJ1-1; 7 bases map to TRBD1. Looked up from germline, CDR1 is LNHNV and CDR2 is YYDKDF (reference sequence). There are 12 residues in the CDR3. Unmatched junction bases numbered 4, after V lost 5 bases and J lost 7 bases. In nucleotides, the CDR3 is TGTGCCACCAGCTCCACAGGGGTTGAAGCTTTCTTT. Translation: CATSSTGVEAFF.

For this clonotype: This sequence may be a read error, since a much larger clone differs from it by one base. The rearrangement joins TRBV28 to TRBJ2-7; D is unclear. Trimming shortened V by 6 bases and J by 3 bases, and 9 bases separated the two germline ends. Per the germline V gene, CDR1 is MDHEN and CDR2 is SYDVKM. The CDR3 sequence is 12 residues long. CDR3 sequence reads: CASRLTHYEQYF. In nucleotides, the CDR3 is TGTGCCAGCAGATTGACCCACTACGAGCAGTACTTC. The full variable domain, in which reference TRBV28 and TRBJ2-7 provide the parts outside the CDR3, is DVKVTQSSRYLVKRTGEKVFLECVQDMDHENMFWYRQDPGLGLRLIYFSYDVKMKEKGDIPEGYSVSREKKERFSLILESASTNQTSMYLCASRLTHYEQYFGPGTRLTVT.